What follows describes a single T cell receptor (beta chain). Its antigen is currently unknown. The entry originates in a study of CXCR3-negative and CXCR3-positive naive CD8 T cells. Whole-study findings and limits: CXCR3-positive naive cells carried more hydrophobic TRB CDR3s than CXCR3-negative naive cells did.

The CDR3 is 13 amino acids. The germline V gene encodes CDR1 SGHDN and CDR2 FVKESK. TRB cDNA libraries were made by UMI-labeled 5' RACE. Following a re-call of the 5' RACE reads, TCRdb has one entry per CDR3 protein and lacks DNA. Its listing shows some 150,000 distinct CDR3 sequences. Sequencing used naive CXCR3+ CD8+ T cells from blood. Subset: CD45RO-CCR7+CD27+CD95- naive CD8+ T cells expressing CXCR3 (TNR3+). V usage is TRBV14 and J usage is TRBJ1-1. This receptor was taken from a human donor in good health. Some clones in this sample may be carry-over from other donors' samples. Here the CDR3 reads CASSQVTDTEAFF.